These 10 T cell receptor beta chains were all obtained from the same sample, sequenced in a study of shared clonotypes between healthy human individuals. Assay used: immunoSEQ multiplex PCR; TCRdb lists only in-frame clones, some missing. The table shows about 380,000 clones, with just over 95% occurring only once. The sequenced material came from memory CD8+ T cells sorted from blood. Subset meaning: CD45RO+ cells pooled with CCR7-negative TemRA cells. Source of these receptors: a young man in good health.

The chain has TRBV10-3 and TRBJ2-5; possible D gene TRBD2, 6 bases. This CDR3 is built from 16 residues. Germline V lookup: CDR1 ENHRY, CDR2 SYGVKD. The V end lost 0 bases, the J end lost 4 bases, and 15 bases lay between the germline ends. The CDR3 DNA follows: TGTGCCATCAGTGAGTCCCCCCCCGCGGGGATAGAGACCCAGTACTTC. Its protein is CAISESPPAGIETQYF.

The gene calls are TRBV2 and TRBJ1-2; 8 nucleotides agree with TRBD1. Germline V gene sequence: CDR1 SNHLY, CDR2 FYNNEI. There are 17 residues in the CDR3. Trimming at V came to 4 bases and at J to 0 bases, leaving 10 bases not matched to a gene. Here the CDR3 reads CASSGDRGHRANYGYTF. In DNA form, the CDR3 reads TGTGCCAGCAGTGGTGACAGGGGCCACCGAGCTAACTATGGCTACACCTTC.

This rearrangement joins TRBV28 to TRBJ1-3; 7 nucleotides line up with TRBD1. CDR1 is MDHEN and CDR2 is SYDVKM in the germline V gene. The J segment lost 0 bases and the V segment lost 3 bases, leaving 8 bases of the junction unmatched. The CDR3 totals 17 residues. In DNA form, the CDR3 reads TGTGCCAGCAGTTTGTTCGTCAGGGGGTACTCTGGAAACACCATATATTTT. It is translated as CASSLFVRGYSGNTIYF.

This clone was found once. In DNA form, the CDR3 reads TGCAGCGTAGGGGCCTACAATGAGCAGTTCTTC. This translates into CSVGAYNEQFF. The chain carries TRBV29-1 and TRBJ2-1; possibly TRBD1 for D (5 bases). This CDR3 has 11 amino acids. Germline CDR1 SQVTM, CDR2 ANQGSEA. With 6 bases removed from V and 2 bases from J, the gap between germline ends came to 5 bases.

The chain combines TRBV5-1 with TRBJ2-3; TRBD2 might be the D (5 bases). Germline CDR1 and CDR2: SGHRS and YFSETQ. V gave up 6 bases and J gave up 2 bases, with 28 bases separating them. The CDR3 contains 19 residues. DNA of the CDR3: TGCGCCAGCACCCTGGGAGTGGGTAGCACTAGTTGGAACACAGATACGCAGTATTTT. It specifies CASTLGVGSTSWNTDTQYF.

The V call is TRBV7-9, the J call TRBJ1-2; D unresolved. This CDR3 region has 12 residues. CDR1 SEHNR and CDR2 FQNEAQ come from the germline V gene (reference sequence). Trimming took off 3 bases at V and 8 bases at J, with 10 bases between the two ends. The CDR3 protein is CASSFQNSGYTF. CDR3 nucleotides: TGTGCCAGCAGCTTCCAGAATTCGGGCTACACCTTC. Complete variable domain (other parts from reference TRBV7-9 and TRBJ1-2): DTGVSQNPRHKITKRGQNVTFRCDPISEHNRLYWYRQTLGQGPEFLTYFQNEAQLEKSRLLSDRFSAERPKGSFSTLEIQRTEQGDSAMYLCASSFQNSGYTFGSGTRLTVV.

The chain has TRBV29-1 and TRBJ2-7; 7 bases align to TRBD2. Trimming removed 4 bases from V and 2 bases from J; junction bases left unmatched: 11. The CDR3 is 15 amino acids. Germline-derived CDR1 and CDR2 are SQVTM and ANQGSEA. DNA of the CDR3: TGCAGCGTTGCTTTCGGGGCTAGCGGTACCTACGAGCAGTACTTC. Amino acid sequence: CSVAFGASGTYEQYF.

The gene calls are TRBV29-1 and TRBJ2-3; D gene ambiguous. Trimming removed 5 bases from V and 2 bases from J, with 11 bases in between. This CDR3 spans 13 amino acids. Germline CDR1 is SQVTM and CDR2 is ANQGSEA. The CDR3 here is CSVLHRSTDTQYF. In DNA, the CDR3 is TGCAGCGTTCTTCACAGATCCACAGATACGCAGTATTTT.

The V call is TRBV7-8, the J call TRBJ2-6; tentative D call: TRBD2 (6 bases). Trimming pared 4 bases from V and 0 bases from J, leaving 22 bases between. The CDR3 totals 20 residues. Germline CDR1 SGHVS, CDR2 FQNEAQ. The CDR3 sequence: CASSYAAGQGVDSGANVLTF. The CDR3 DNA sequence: TGTGCCAGCAGCTACGCCGCGGGGCAGGGAGTAGACTCTGGGGCCAACGTCCTGACTTTC.

CDR3 sequence (DNA): TGTGCCAGCAGCTTGGCGGGACAGGGAGCCGAGCAGTACTTC. Protein sequence: CASSLAGQGAEQYF. V and J are TRBV5-4 and TRBJ2-7, with 9 bases identical to TRBD1. The CDR3 covers 14 residues. Trimming cost V 0 bases and J 6 bases; bases outside gene matches: 4. CDR1 SGHNT and CDR2 YYREEE come from the germline V gene (reference sequence).